Sequencing of this TCR beta chain was carried out in a study of OX40 agonist ivuxolimab in advanced cancers. There are 14 residues in the CDR3. The germline V gene encodes CDR1 MGHDK and CDR2 SYGVNS. V shed 4 bases and J shed 9 bases, with 13 bases lying between them. Data came from immunoSEQ multiplex PCR; TCRdb stores just in-frame clones and leaves some out. The table records roughly 74,000 clones, approximately 81% of them present only once. The receptor was isolated from an adult with an advanced solid tumor such as melanoma, head and neck, liver or kidney cancer. The genes are TRBV25-1 and TRBJ1-6; D is perhaps TRBD1 (5 bases). Material: CD4+ or CD8+ T cells sorted from blood, obtained in a trial of the OX40 agonist ivuxolimab. The CDR3 DNA reads TGTGCCAGCAGTGCCCCGGGCAGGGCTTCACCCCTCCACTTT. Amino acids: CASSAPGRASPLHF.